This T cell receptor beta chain was profiled in a study of lymphopenia after photon versus proton radiotherapy. Study-level results: Oligoclonal CD8+ Temra expansion after nadir drove photon patients' diversity drop.

The CDR3 totals 16 residues. The V gene lost 0 bases and the J gene lost 6 bases, with 14 bases spanning the gap. From germline, CDR1 is LNHNV and CDR2 YYDKDF (reference sequence). On this clone itself: Its specificity is unknown.

Sequencing was performed with immunoSEQ multiplex PCR; in TCRdb, only in-frame clones are kept and a portion is missing. The repertoire holds under 70,000 clones, less than 95% seen once, with approximately 2.1% in the top ten. Sequencing used peripheral blood, obtained from a patient treated with photon-based radiotherapy. The source is a woman aged 40-49 years with cholangiocarcinoma. The J gene is TRBJ2-2, the V gene TRBV15, with D possibly being TRBD1 (6 bases). The CDR3: CATSRDQNRVAGELFF. The CDR3 nucleotides read TGTGCCACCAGCAGAGATCAAAACAGGGTAGCCGGGGAGCTGTTTTTT.